Given below is one T cell receptor beta chain in context. Looked up from germline, CDR1 is SGHNT and CDR2 is YYREEE (reference sequence). V gave up 2 bases and J gave up 8 bases; unmatched junction bases: 11. This CDR3 has 16 residues. Some clones are missing from TCRdb's copy, which holds only in-frame ones; the method was immunoSEQ multiplex PCR. The sample yields some 69,000 clones, about 92% seen once. This specimen belongs to a study of T cell changes during pregnancy in multiple sclerosis. The clonotype comes from a female donor in good health, enrolled as a control in a pregnancy study. The chain uses TRBV5-4 and TRBJ1-2; 11 bases agree with TRBD1. The sample consisted of peripheral blood, taken in the second trimester of pregnancy. The CDR3 sequence: CASSLGGTGGSRGYTF. The CDR3 nucleotides are TGTGCCAGCAGCTTAGGTGGGACAGGGGGTTCCAGGGGCTACACCTTC. Together with reference TRBV5-4 and TRBJ1-2, the CDR3 gives the full variable domain: ETGVTQSPTHLIKTRGQQVTLRCSSQSGHNTVSWYQQALGQGPQFIFQYYREEENGRGNFPPRFSGLQFPNYSSELNVNALELDDSALYLCASSLGGTGGSRGYTFGSGTRLTVV.